Listed below are T cell receptor beta chains from one sample, sequenced in a study of blood T cells in healthy people across ages. TCRdb re-derived calls from the 5' RACE reads in MiXCR, one entry per CDR3 protein. The table lists about 780,000 distinct CDR3 sequences, 35% to 60% of them singletons. Sample: blood. Receptor source: a man aged 80 or over in good health. Both conserved end residues are trimmed from each CDR3. A D gene is named only where the DNA matches it firmly.

J: TRBJ2-5
D: TRBD1
V: TRBV20-1
CDR3: SALRGRETQY

J: TRBJ2-4
D: .
V: TRBV27
CDR3: ASSPSTVLAKNIQY

J: TRBJ2-5
D: TRBD1
V: TRBV9
CDR3: ASSAGQGVREQY

J: TRBJ2-1
D: .
V: TRBV2
CDR3: ASSEEVASSYEQF

J: .
D: TRBD2
V: TRBV20-1
CDR3: SARGPREGSEQY

J: TRBJ2-1
D: .
V: TRBV9
CDR3: ASSVGPLGEQF

J: TRBJ2-7
D: .
V: TRBV11-3
CDR3: ASRETGSSYEQY

J: TRBJ2-5
D: .
V: TRBV4-1
CDR3: ASSQVAKETQY

J: TRBJ2-4
D: TRBD2
V: TRBV15
CDR3: ATSRTSAKNIQY

J: TRBJ2-3
D: TRBD2
V: TRBV7-2
CDR3: ASSSGMVAGAEADTQY

J: TRBJ2-3
D: .
V: TRBV2
CDR3: ASYPGYTDTQY

J: TRBJ2-3
D: TRBD2
V: TRBV12-3/TRBV12-4
CDR3: TSGEESTDTQY

J: TRBJ2-5
D: TRBD2
V: TRBV5-1
CDR3: ASSRKTGGETQY

J: TRBJ1-6
D: .
V: TRBV7-2
CDR3: ASSLVEGYSPLH

J: TRBJ2-2
D: TRBD2
V: TRBV2
CDR3: ASSVGLAGGELF

J: TRBJ1-2
D: .
V: TRBV6-5
CDR3: ASSKRNGGLPGGYT

J: TRBJ2-1
D: .
V: TRBV5-8
CDR3: ASSLDPTEYSYNEQF

J: TRBJ2-3
D: .
V: TRBV4-3
CDR3: ASSQALSTDTQY

J: TRBJ2-3
D: .
V: TRBV7-3
CDR3: ASSPNGISGLSTDTQY

J: TRBJ2-2
D: .
V: TRBV29-1
CDR3: SVGRNTGELF

J: TRBJ2-3
D: TRBD2
V: TRBV6-1
CDR3: ASIAGWDTQY

J: TRBJ2-5
D: .
V: TRBV7-2
CDR3: AGSLPGGQETQY

J: TRBJ2-3
D: .
V: TRBV5-1
CDR3: ASSLRGRNTDTQY

J: TRBJ2-1
D: .
V: TRBV29-1
CDR3: SVDRGNNEQF

J: TRBJ2-5
D: TRBD2
V: TRBV20-1
CDR3: SARDPGGFQETQY

J: TRBJ2-3
D: .
V: TRBV11-3
CDR3: ASSLEGEYSTDTQY

J: TRBJ1-5
D: TRBD1
V: TRBV20-1
CDR3: SATPTGGFTSNQPQH

J: TRBJ2-7
D: TRBD1
V: TRBV5-1
CDR3: ASSGGQIHEQY

J: TRBJ1-4
D: .
V: TRBV2
CDR3: ASSDPWGDSLNEKLF

J: TRBJ2-5
D: .
V: TRBV29-1
CDR3: SVPLAVGTQY

J: .
D: .
V: TRBV9
CDR3: ASSDGPGPIQY

J: TRBJ2-1
D: .
V: TRBV4-3
CDR3: ASSQFPGDMAKNEQF

J: .
D: .
V: TRBV30
CDR3: AWSLASGPYEQY

J: TRBJ2-1
D: TRBD2
V: TRBV28
CDR3: ASTRTSAYNEQF

J: TRBJ2-7
D: TRBD2
V: TRBV10-3
CDR3: AIKGLAGDREQY

J: TRBJ2-1
D: TRBD2
V: TRBV12-3/TRBV12-4
CDR3: ASSQTSSGRESEQF

J: TRBJ2-3
D: .
V: TRBV20-1
CDR3: SAPSYADTQY

J: TRBJ2-1
D: TRBD2
V: TRBV3-1
CDR3: ASSQERGSGVYNEQF

J: TRBJ2-1
D: .
V: TRBV10-3
CDR3: AINDFDSGQF

J: TRBJ2-7
D: .
V: TRBV6-2/TRBV6-3
CDR3: ASSVSGTGLLSYEQY

J: TRBJ1-2
D: .
V: TRBV6-5
CDR3: ASSFLRQNYGYT